This T cell receptor (beta chain) was documented in a study of blood T cell repertoires in COVID-19. As for the study in general: The United States, Italy and Spain supplied acute and convalescent COVID-19 samples.

This CDR3 region has 16 residues. Germline V gives CDR1 KGHSH, CDR2 LQKENI. Trimming removed 3 bases from V and 2 bases from J, with 13 bases in between. Here immunoSEQ multiplex PCR was the method, and the copy in TCRdb shows in-frame clones only, minus some. The sample records about 140,000 clones, roughly 81% being singletons. The TCR sequence derives from a woman in her forties or fifties with active or convalescent COVID-19. This chain uses TRBV18 with TRBJ2-2, with D possibly TRBD1 on 6 matching bases. Sample: peripheral blood. The CDR3 spells CASSPRGQINTGELFF. CDR3 sequence (DNA): TGTGCCAGCTCACCTAGAGGACAGATAAACACCGGGGAGCTGTTTTTT. The variable domain in full, completed from reference TRBV18 and TRBJ2-2, reads NAGVMQNPRHLVRRRGQEARLRCSPMKGHSHVYWYRQLPEEGLKFMVYLQKENIIDESGMPKERFSAEFPKEGPSILRIQQVVRGDSAAYFCASSPRGQINTGELFFGEGSRLTVL.